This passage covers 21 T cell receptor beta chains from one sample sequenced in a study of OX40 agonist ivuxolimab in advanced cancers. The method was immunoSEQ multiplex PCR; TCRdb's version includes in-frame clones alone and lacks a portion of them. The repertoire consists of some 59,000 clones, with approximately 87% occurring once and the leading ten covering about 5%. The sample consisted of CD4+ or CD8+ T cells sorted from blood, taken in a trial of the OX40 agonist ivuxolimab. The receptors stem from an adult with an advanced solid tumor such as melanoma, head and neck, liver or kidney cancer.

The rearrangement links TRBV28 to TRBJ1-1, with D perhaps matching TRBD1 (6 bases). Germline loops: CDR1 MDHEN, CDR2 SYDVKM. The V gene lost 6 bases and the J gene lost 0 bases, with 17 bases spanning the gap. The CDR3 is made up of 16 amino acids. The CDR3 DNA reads TGTGCCAGCAGCTCCGGGACACCCCTCATGAACACTGAAGCTTTCTTT. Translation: CASSSGTPLMNTEAFF.

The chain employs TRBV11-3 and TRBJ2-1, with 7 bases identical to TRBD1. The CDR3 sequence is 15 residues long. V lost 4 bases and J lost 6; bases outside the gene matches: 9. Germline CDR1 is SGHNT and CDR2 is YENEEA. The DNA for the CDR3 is TGTGCCAGCAGCTCAACCCTAACAGGGGTCAATGAGCAGTTCTTC. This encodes CASSSTLTGVNEQFF.

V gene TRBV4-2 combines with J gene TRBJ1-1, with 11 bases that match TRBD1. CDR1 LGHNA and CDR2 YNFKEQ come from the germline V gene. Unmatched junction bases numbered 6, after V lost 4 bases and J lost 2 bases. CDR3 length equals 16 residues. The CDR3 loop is CASSRTGGGGNTEAFF. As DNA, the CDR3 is TGTGCCAGCAGCCGGACAGGGGGCGGCGGAAACACTGAAGCTTTCTTT.

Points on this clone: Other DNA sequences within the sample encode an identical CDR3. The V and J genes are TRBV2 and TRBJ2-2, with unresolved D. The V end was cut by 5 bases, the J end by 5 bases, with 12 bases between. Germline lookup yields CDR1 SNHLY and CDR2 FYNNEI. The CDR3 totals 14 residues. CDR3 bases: TGTGCCAGCAGTCCACGCACCTCAACCGGGGAGCTGTTTTTT. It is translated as CASSPRTSTGELFF.

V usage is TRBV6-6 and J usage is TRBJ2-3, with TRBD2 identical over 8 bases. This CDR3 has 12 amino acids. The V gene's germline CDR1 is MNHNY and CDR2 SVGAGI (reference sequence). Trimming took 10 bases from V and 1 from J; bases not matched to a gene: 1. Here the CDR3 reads CAISGGTDTQYF. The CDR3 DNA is TGTGCCATTAGCGGGGGCACAGATACGCAGTATTTT.

CDR3 sequence (DNA): TGCGCCAGCAGCTTGGGGTACGAGGGAGGAGGCTACACCTTC. As protein: CASSLGYEGGGYTF. The chain employs TRBV5-1 and TRBJ1-2; D remains unclear. This CDR3 region has 14 residues. Trimming took 0 bases from V and 8 from J, leaving 14 bases between them. CDR1 is SGHRS, CDR2 YFSETQ, per germline.

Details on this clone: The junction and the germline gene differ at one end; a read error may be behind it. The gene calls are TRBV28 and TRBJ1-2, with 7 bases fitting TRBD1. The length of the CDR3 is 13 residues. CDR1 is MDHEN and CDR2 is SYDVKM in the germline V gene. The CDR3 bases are TGTGCCGGCAGTTTGACAGGGAACTATGGCTACACCTTC. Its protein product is CAGSLTGNYGYTF.

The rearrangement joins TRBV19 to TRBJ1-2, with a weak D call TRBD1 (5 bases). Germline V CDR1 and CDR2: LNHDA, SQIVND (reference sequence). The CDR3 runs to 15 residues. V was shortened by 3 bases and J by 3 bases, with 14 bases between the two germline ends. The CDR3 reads CASSIIGQGDYGYTF. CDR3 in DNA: TGTGCCAGTAGTATTATCGGGCAGGGCGACTATGGCTACACCTTC. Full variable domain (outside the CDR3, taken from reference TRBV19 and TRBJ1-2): DGGITQSPKYLFRKEGQNVTLSCEQNLNHDAMYWYRQDPGQGLRLIYYSQIVNDFQKGDIAEGYSVSREKKESFPLTVTSAQKNPTAFYLCASSIIGQGDYGYTFGSGTRLTVV.

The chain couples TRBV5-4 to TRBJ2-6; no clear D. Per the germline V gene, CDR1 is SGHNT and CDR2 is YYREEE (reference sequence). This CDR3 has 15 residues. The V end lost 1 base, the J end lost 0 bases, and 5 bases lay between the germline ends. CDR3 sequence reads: CASSLKASGANVLTF. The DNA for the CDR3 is TGTGCCAGCAGCTTGAAAGCCTCTGGGGCCAACGTCCTGACTTTC.

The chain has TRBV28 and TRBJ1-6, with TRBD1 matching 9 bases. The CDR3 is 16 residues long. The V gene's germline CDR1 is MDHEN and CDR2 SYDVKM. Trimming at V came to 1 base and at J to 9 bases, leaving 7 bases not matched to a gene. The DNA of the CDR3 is TGTGCCAGCAGTTTATTCCCTACAGGGGGCGGTTCACCCCTCCACTTT. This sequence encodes CASSLFPTGGGSPLHF.

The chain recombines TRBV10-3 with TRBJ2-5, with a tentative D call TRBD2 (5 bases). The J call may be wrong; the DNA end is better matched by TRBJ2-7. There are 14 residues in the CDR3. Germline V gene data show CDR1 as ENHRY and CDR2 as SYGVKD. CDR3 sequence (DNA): TGTGCCATCAAAGAAACGGGGAGCTCCTACGAGCAGTACTTC. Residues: CAIKETGSSYEQYF.

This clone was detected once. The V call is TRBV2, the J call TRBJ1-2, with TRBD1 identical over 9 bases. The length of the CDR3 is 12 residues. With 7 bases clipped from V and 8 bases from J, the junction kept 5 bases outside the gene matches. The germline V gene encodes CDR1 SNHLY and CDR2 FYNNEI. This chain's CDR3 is CASTRTGVGYTF. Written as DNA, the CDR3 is TGTGCCAGCACTAGGACAGGGGTCGGCTACACCTTC.

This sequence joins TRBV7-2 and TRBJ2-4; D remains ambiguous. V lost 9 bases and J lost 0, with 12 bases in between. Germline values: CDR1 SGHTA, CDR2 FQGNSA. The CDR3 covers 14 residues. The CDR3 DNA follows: TGTGCCAGTGCCTTGGATGTAGCCAAAAACATTCAGTACTTC. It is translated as CASALDVAKNIQYF.

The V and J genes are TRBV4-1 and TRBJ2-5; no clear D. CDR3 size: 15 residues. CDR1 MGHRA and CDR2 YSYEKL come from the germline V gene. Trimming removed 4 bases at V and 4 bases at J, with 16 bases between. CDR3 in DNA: TGCGCCAGCAGCCTACCCAGGAACACGGGAGAGACCCAGTACTTC. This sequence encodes CASSLPRNTGETQYF.

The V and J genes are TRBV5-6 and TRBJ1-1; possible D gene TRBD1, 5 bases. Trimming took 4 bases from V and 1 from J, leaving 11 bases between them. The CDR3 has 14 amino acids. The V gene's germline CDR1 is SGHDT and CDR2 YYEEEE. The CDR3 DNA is TGTGCCAGCAGCACCGGGGCAGCGAACACTGAAGCTTTCTTT. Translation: CASSTGAANTEAFF. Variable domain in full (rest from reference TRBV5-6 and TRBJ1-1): DAGVTQSPTHLIKTRGQQVTLRCSPKSGHDTVSWYQQALGQGPQFIFQYYEEEERQRGNFPDRFSGHQFPNYSSELNVNALLLGDSALYLCASSTGAANTEAFFGQGTRLTVV.

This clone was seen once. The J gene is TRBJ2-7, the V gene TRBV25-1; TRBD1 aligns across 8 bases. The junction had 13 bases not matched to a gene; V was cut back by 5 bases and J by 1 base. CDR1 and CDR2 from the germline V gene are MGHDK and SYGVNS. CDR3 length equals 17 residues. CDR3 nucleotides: TGTGCCAGCAGTCCCCGGCAATGGGACAGGATATCCTACGAGCAGTACTTC. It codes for CASSPRQWDRISYEQYF.

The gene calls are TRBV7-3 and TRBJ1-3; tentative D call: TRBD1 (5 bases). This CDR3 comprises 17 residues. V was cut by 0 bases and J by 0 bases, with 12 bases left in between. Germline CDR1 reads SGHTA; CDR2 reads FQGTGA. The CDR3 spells CASSLTGGHNSGNTIYF. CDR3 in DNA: TGTGCCAGCAGCTTAACGGGTGGACACAACTCTGGAAACACCATATATTTT.

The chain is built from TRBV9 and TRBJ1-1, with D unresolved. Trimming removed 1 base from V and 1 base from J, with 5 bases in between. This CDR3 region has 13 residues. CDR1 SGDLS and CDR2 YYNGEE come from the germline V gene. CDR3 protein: CASSVRSNTEAFF. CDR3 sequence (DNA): TGTGCCAGCAGCGTACGGTCGAACACTGAAGCTTTCTTT.

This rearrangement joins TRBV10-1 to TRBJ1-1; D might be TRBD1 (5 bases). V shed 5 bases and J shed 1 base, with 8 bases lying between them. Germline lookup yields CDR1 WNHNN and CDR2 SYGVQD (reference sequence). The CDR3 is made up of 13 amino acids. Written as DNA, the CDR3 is TGCGCCAGCAGTAGACAGCCGAACACTGAAGCTTTCTTT. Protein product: CASSRQPNTEAFF.

CDR3 sequence reads: CASSYGRPGNTIYF. DNA of the CDR3: TGTGCCAGCAGCTATGGACGGCCTGGAAACACCATATATTTT. The J gene is TRBJ1-3, the V gene TRBV5-8, with D unresolved. This CDR3 contains 14 residues. Per the germline V gene, CDR1 is SGHTS and CDR2 is YDEGEE. V lost 3 bases and J 2 bases, leaving 9 bases between the germline ends.

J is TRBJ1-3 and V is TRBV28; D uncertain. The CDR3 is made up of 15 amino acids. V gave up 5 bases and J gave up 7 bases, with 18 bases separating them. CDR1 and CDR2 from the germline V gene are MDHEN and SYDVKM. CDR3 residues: CASSSFAQAVNTIYF. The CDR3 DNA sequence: TGTGCCAGCAGTAGTTTTGCACAAGCTGTCAACACCATATATTTT.